Detailed here is one TCR beta chain. Which antigen it targets is not known. There are no base qualities to consult, and no much larger clone falls within one base. The data were taken from a study of T cells in Graves' hyperthyroidism and ophthalmopathy (dated by TCRdb to the late 2010s). In terms of the full investigation: Peripheral blood samples were taken at initial diagnosis, before any treatment was given. The paper reports TCR Vbeta CDR3 sequencing of approximately 140 peripheral blood samples: 40 or so ophthalmopathy, approximately 74 hyperthyroidism and 17 progressor patients. Following sampling, methimazole starting at 30 mg daily was given to hyperthyroidism patients, and high-dose intravenous methylprednisolone was given to ophthalmopathy patients. The 95 to 100 discovery patients were divided at random into training and test sets in a 7:3 ratio. A discovery cohort of about a hundred patients, 43 with Graves' ophthalmopathy and fewer than 65 with stable Graves' hyperthyroidism, was used to find distinguishing TCR V-J signatures. In more than five Graves' hyperthyroidism patients, the study also compared T-cell repertoires from thyroid tissue with T-cell repertoires from blood. Prospective prediction of ophthalmopathy was tested in an independent validation cohort of under 20 hyperthyroidism patients and 17 patients who later progressed to ophthalmopathy.

The TCR beta CDR3 regions were amplified from the RNA transcripts. The first round of RT-PCR for the TCR CDR3 was performed with the HTBI primer set and the Qiagen OneStep RT-PCR kit. Libraries were constructed in a second round of multiplex PCR, after which size selection and purification were carried out. The libraries were sequenced on an Illumina HiSeq2000 using paired-end 100 bp reads. Per the source publication's procedure: SOAPnuke was used to process the raw data, with reads discarded if the reads contained adapters or uncalled bases, had a mean Phred below 15, or lacked an exact constant-primer or identifier match. COPE v1.2.5 was used to merge the high-quality paired reads, and each unique nucleotide sequence was defined as a clonotype. MiTCR v1.1 was used to align the clonotypes against IMGT TRBV, TRBD and TRBJ reference segments. The analysis included only V-J combinations with a frequency above 0.0001, which together covered approximately 99% of the repertoires. A TCS score was defined as the ratio between F50 (clonal expansion) and ExV (chaos), using BLOSUM62-based TCRdist between CDR3 peptides within each V-J. Welch's t-statistics and random forest reduced some 510 V-J features to 13, which were used in a naive Bayes classifier (R e1071). TCRdb's own reprocessing of the public reads used fastp at Q25 and MiXCR and kept productive beta chains. Every distinct CDR3 protein forms one entry, paired with its most common genes and DNA. The V and J calls and clone size are TCRdb's, not the authors'. This sample holds under 400,000 distinct CDR3 sequences; roughly a fifth were observed only once. Of the sample, less than 65% is held by the ten largest clones.

A patient counted as having stable Graves' hyperthyroidism if no progression to ophthalmopathy occurred over 18 months of follow-up. The hyperthyroidism patients were between 18 and 65 years old and newly diagnosed, with a disease duration of less than 2 months. The study excluded patients with uncontrolled infections, other autoimmune diseases, pregnancy or lactation. Diagnoses were established on the basis of clinical symptoms, serum thyroxine and TRAb, thyroid ultrasound, and orbital computed tomography. PBMCs were separated from approximately 10 ml of fresh peripheral blood using Ficoll-Paque density gradient centrifugation. Total RNA was extracted using Trizol reagent, and RNA quality was assessed on an Agilent 2100 Bioanalyzer. Between the V and J ends, shortened by 5 bases and 6 bases respectively, the junction contains 14 bases. From the cysteine up to the phenylalanine, the CDR3 has a length of 14 residues. Only CDR3 DNA remains: 42 bases, in frame from the first base. The germline V gene provides CDR1 MNHEY and CDR2 SVGEGT.

The full study reports these points: In validation, the model predicted progression to ophthalmopathy with around 71% sensitivity and roughly 75% specificity, a median of 6.5 months before onset. Sample size was not statistically predetermined, and blinding of investigators to group allocation was not performed. Blood samples also contained most of the expanded thyroid clonotypes (frequency above 0.001), which suggests that blood repertoires may reflect thyroid immune responses. In cross-validation, a model built on a 13 V-J signature told ophthalmopathy apart from stable hyperthyroidism with approximately 90% sensitivity and about 81% specificity, and in testing the same model reached 80%/75%.

This chain joins TRBV6-2 or TRBV6-3 to TRBJ2-1, with a tentative D gene TRBD2 over 6 matching bases. Sequencing was carried out using blood. This TCR came from a woman aged 45-65 years with Graves' hyperthyroidism. The sequenced DNA is TGTGCCAGCAGTCCCCCGGGAGCCCTCAATGAGCAGTTCTTC. This sequence encodes CASSPPGALNEQFF.